The rows below give T cell receptor beta chains drawn from one sample of a study of T-cell reconstitution after alpha-beta-depleted transplantation in children. TCRdb fed the PCR reads into MiXCR, producing one record per CDR3 protein. The sample carries about 400,000 distinct CDR3 sequences, roughly 21% recorded once. The sequencing used PBMCs from the stem cell graft donor, collected from the stem cell graft. The receptors originated from a human donor who donated a stem cell graft to a child with acute myeloid leukemia. Each CDR3 is given with its conserved first and last residue. The D gene is left open where the match is weak. Some rows have no size entry. The others give once, few or many, or a class for an expanded clone.

clone_size	d_call	v_call	j_call	cdr3_aa	cdr3_nt
many	NA	TRBV12-3/TRBV12-4	TRBJ2-7	CASSLGRSYEQYF	TGTGCCAGCAGCTTGGGCCGTTCCTACGAGCAGTACTTC
NA	TRBD1	TRBV5-1	TRBJ2-5	CASSREDRGETQYF	TGCGCCAGCAGCCGCGAAGACAGGGGAGAGACCCAGTACTTC
few	TRBD1	TRBV12-3/TRBV12-4	TRBJ2-1	CASRNTGGKNEQFF	TGTGCCAGCAGAAACACAGGGGGTAAAAATGAGCAGTTCTTC
many	TRBD2	TRBV9	TRBJ2-1	CASSVGAGVDEQFF	TGTGCCAGCAGCGTAGGGGCGGGAGTAGATGAGCAGTTCTTC
few	NA	TRBV29-1	TRBJ1-5	CSVASGTDSNQPQHF	TGCAGCGTTGCTTCAGGGACCGATAGCAATCAGCCCCAGCATTTT
many	TRBD1	TRBV20-1	TRBJ2-7	CSATSGTVPPEQYF	TGCAGTGCTACATCAGGGACAGTTCCGCCGGAGCAGTACTTC
NA	NA	TRBV7-8	TRBJ2-7	CASSWTNSYEQYF	TGTGCCAGCAGCTGGACGAACTCCTACGAGCAGTACTTC
many	NA	TRBV12-3/TRBV12-4	TRBJ2-7	CASSLAGTSYEQYF	TGTGCCAGCAGTTTGGCGGGGACCTCCTACGAGCAGTACTTC
few	NA	TRBV9	TRBJ2-1	CASSVATGVSYNEQFF	TGTGCCAGCAGCGTAGCTACGGGGGTCTCCTACAATGAGCAGTTCTTC
few	NA	TRBV5-1	TRBJ2-1	CASSVDWTYNEQFF	TGCGCCAGCAGCGTGGACTGGACCTACAATGAGCAGTTCTTC
few	NA	TRBV4-2	TRBJ1-1	CASSPGTSGTEAFF	TGTGCCAGCAGCCCTGGGACCTCGGGCACTGAAGCTTTCTTT
many	NA	TRBV7-3	TRBJ1-1	CASSPKGDKVNTEAFF	TGTGCCAGCAGCCCCAAAGGAGACAAGGTGAACACTGAAGCTTTCTTT
few	TRBD1	TRBV29-1	TRBJ1-1	CSVERGQNTEAFF	TGCAGCGTTGAAAGGGGGCAGAACACTGAAGCTTTCTTT
many	TRBD2	TRBV20-1	TRBJ2-7	CSASYPAGGSYEQYF	TGCAGTGCTAGTTACCCAGCGGGAGGGTCCTACGAGCAGTACTTC
many	TRBD1	TRBV29-1	TRBJ2-7	CSVGDSPYEQYF	TGCAGCGTTGGGGACAGTCCCTACGAGCAGTACTTC
many	TRBD2	TRBV19	TRBJ2-3	CASSAVAGADTQYF	TGTGCCAGTAGTGCGGTAGCGGGAGCAGATACGCAGTATTTT
NA	NA	TRBV24-1	TRBJ2-7	CATSDTGRAYEQYF	TGTGCCACCAGTGATACGGGACGCGCGTACGAGCAGTACTTC
many	NA	TRBV10-3	TRBJ2-5	CAISEGSVETQYF	TGTGCCATCAGTGAGGGTAGCGTGGAGACCCAGTACTTC
few	NA	TRBV12-3/TRBV12-4	TRBJ2-7	CASNPGPSYEQYF	TGTGCCAGCAACCCCGGGCCCTCCTACGAGCAGTACTTC
NA	NA	TRBV28	TRBJ2-6	CASSLLSFSGANVLTF	TGTGCCAGCAGTTTACTTTCGTTCTCTGGGGCCAACGTCCTGACTTTC
NA	NA	TRBV29-1	TRBJ2-2	CSVARGEDTGELFF	TGCAGCGTTGCGAGGGGCGAGGACACCGGGGAGCTGTTTTTT
NA	NA	TRBV7-9	TRBJ2-1	CASSAGISYNEQFF	TGTGCCAGCAGCGCCGGGATCTCCTACAATGAGCAGTTCTTC
many	TRBD2	TRBV12-3/TRBV12-4	TRBJ2-7	CASSFAGAHEQYF	TGTGCCAGCAGTTTCGCGGGAGCGCACGAGCAGTACTTC
many	NA	TRBV20-1	TRBJ1-1	CSARGGGVIHTEAFF	TGCAGTGCTAGAGGGGGAGGGGTAATTCACACTGAAGCTTTCTTT
NA	TRBD1	TRBV12-3/TRBV12-4	TRBJ2-7	CASSSFRDRGLNEQYF	TGTGCCAGCAGTTCATTCCGGGACAGGGGTTTGAACGAGCAGTACTTC
NA	NA	TRBV4-1	TRBJ1-1	CASSPQVIHTEAFF	TGCGCCAGCAGCCCCCAGGTGATTCACACTGAAGCTTTCTTT
NA	TRBD2	TRBV24-1	TRBJ2-7	CATSRATSDEQYF	TGTGCCACCAGTAGAGCGACTAGCGACGAGCAGTACTTC
few	NA	TRBV18	TRBJ2-5	CASSPAQGETQYF	TGTGCCAGCTCACCAGCACAGGGAGAGACCCAGTACTTC
many	TRBD2	TRBV7-6	TRBJ2-1	CASSFSSGGDNEQFF	TGTGCCAGCAGCTTTAGCTCGGGAGGGGACAATGAGCAGTTCTTC
NA	TRBD1	TRBV7-6	TRBJ1-5	CASSLGTGGRVQPQHF	TGTGCCAGCAGCTTAGGTACAGGGGGCCGCGTCCAGCCCCAGCATTTT
few	TRBD1	TRBV29-1	TRBJ1-2	CSVVDRGRGGYTF	TGCAGCGTTGTGGACAGGGGGAGGGGGGGCTACACCTTC
many	NA	TRBV7-9	TRBJ1-4	CASSPNRARNEKLFF	TGTGCCAGCAGCCCTAACAGGGCAAGAAATGAAAAACTGTTTTTT
many	NA	TRBV20-1	TRBJ2-1	CSAPASGSYNEQFF	TGCAGTGCTCCAGCCAGCGGGTCCTACAATGAGCAGTTCTTC
few	TRBD1	TRBV6-1	TRBJ2-7	CASSGTGGLYEQYF	TGTGCCAGCAGTGGGACAGGGGGCCTCTACGAGCAGTACTTC
NA	NA	TRBV12-3/TRBV12-4	TRBJ2-1	CASSAQNYNEQFF	TGTGCCAGCAGCGCCCAGAACTACAATGAGCAGTTCTTC
many	NA	TRBV29-1	TRBJ2-5	CSVDPGRIQETQYF	TGCAGCGTCGACCCCGGGCGGATCCAAGAGACCCAGTACTTC
many	NA	TRBV5-1	TRBJ2-7	CASSPDSPYEQYF	TGTGCCAGCAGCCCGGACTCTCCCTACGAGCAGTACTTC
many	NA	TRBV29-1	TRBJ1-2	CSVEGGDGYTF	TGCAGCGTTGAGGGGGGAGATGGCTACACCTTC
NA	NA	TRBV12-3/TRBV12-4	TRBJ2-5	CASSQRTVQETQYF	TGTGCCAGCAGCCAGAGGACAGTTCAAGAGACCCAGTACTTC
few	TRBD1	TRBV11-2	TRBJ2-3	CASSQGQGHTDTQYF	TGTGCCAGCAGCCAGGGACAGGGCCACACAGATACGCAGTATTTT
many	NA	TRBV29-1	TRBJ2-1	CSVAEPGGLQGSNEQFF	TGCAGCGTTGCTGAACCAGGAGGGCTCCAAGGGAGCAATGAGCAGTTCTTC
NA	TRBD1	TRBV11-1	TRBJ2-7	CASSLGGVWTGERYEQYF	TGTGCCAGCAGCTTAGGAGGTGTGTGGACAGGGGAACGCTACGAGCAGTACTTC
NA	TRBD1	TRBV12-3/TRBV12-4	TRBJ2-5	CASRPRQGEETQYF	TGTGCCAGCAGGCCTAGACAGGGAGAAGAGACCCAGTACTTC
few	TRBD2	TRBV27	TRBJ2-7	CASSLWGLAGTYEQYF	TGTGCCAGCAGTTTATGGGGACTAGCGGGGACCTACGAGCAGTACTTC
few	TRBD1	TRBV4-3	TRBJ2-3	CASSQRTGTGFSFSTDTQYF	TGCGCCAGCAGCCAAAGAACCGGGACAGGTTTCTCTTTTAGCACAGATACGCAGTATTTT
NA	NA	TRBV4-1	TRBJ2-7	CASSQEFDFYEQYF	TGCGCCAGCAGCCAAGAATTCGATTTCTACGAGCAGTACTTC
medium-sized	NA	TRBV20-1	TRBJ2-3	CSAIAASGTDTQYF	TGCAGTGCCATAGCGGCTAGCGGCACAGATACGCAGTATTTT
many	NA	TRBV7-2	TRBJ2-1	CASSSLSYNEQFF	TGTGCCAGCAGCTCGCTTTCCTACAATGAGCAGTTCTTC
few	TRBD1	TRBV15	TRBJ2-7	CATSRNRGVVHEQYF	TGTGCCACCAGCAGAAACAGGGGAGTGGTCCACGAGCAGTACTTC
many	NA	TRBV20-1	TRBJ2-3	CSARVIPDTQYF	TGCAGTGCTAGAGTTATCCCAGATACGCAGTATTTT
few	TRBD2	TRBV7-9	TRBJ2-7	CASSYPGSGTYEQYF	TGTGCCAGCAGCTACCCGGGTAGCGGGACCTACGAGCAGTACTTC
NA	TRBD2	TRBV29-1	TRBJ2-3	CSVVSGRAPDTQYF	TGCAGCGTTGTTTCCGGGAGGGCCCCCGATACGCAGTATTTT
NA	NA	TRBV12-3/TRBV12-4	TRBJ2-5	CASSPPGPASQYF	TGTGCCAGCAGTCCACCGGGACCCGCGTCCCAGTACTTC
many	NA	TRBV29-1	TRBJ2-1	CSVARDSYNEQFF	TGCAGCGTTGCGCGGGACTCCTACAATGAGCAGTTCTTC
NA	TRBD1	TRBV10-3	TRBJ2-7	CAISEDLGTGFNYEQYF	TGTGCCATCAGTGAGGACCTCGGGACAGGGTTCAACTACGAGCAGTACTTC
NA	NA	TRBV5-1	TRBJ1-5	CASSLEAADSNQPQHF	TGCGCCAGCAGCTTGGAGGCAGCCGATAGCAATCAGCCCCAGCATTTT
few	TRBD1	TRBV12-3/TRBV12-4	TRBJ2-1	CAIGQGFNEQFF	TGTGCCATAGGACAGGGCTTCAATGAGCAGTTCTTC
NA	TRBD2	TRBV20-1	TRBJ2-1	CSAQQIAGVAYNEQFF	TGCAGTGCTCAACAAATAGCGGGAGTGGCCTACAATGAGCAGTTCTTC
NA	TRBD2	TRBV12-3/TRBV12-4	TRBJ2-1	CASSSDAGLAGGEQFF	TGTGCCAGCAGTTCCGATGCTGGACTAGCCGGGGGTGAGCAGTTCTTC